The present T cell receptor beta chain was sequenced within a study of technical replicates of blood from several donors. Some clones are missing from TCRdb's copy, which holds only in-frame ones; the method was immunoSEQ multiplex PCR. In the table there are some 70,000 clones, approximately 93% of which are singletons. Germline V CDR1 and CDR2: PRHDT, FYEKMQ (reference sequence). With V trimmed by 4 bases and J by 3 bases, 2 bases remained unmatched. This CDR3 has 13 residues. The TCR comes from a human donor in good health. Some clones in this sample may be carry-over from other donors' samples. The specimen was PBMCs. The rearrangement uses TRBV13 and TRBJ1-1; 7 bases are shared with TRBD1. The CDR3 is CASSSGTDTEAFF. As DNA, the CDR3 is TGTGCCAGCAGCTCAGGGACAGACACTGAAGCTTTCTTT.